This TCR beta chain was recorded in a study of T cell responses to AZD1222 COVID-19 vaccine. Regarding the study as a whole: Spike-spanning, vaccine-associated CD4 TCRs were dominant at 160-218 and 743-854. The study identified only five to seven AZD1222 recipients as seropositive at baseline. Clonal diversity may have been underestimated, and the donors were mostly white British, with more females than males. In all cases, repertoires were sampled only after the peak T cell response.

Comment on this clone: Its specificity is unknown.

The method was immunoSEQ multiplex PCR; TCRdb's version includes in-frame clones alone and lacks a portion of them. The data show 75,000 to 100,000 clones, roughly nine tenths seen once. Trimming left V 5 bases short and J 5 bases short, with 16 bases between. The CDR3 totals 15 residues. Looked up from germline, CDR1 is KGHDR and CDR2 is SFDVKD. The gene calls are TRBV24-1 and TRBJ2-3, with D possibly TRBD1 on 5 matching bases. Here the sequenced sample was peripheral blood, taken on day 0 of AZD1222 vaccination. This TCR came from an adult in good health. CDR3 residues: CATSVPGFDRDTQYF. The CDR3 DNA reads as TGTGCCACCAGTGTCCCAGGGTTTGATAGAGATACGCAGTATTTT.